One and the same sample provided the 9 T cell receptor beta chains below, sequenced in a study of T cells of healthy individuals. TCRdb re-called the 5' RACE reads through MiXCR, storing one row per CDR3 protein. In the table there are around 63,000 distinct CDR3 sequences, under 20% of which are singletons. These receptors originate from a human donor in good health.

This clonotype appeared many times. The rearrangement links TRBV9 to TRBJ2-3; TRBD2 matches 8 bases. V shed 2 bases, J shed 7 bases, and the junction held 3 bases outside the gene matches. The CDR3 consists of 13 residues. CDR1 is SGDLS and CDR2 is YYNGEE in the germline V gene. The CDR3 region is CASSVGGGYTQYF. CDR3 nucleotides: TGTGCCAGCAGCGTCGGGGGGGGGTATACGCAGTATTTT. Full variable domain (remainder filled in from reference TRBV9 and TRBJ2-3): DSGVTQTPKHLITATGQRVTLRCSPRSGDLSVYWYQQSLDQGLQFLIQYYNGEERAKGNILERFSAQQFPDLHSELNLSSLELGDSALYFCASSVGGGYTQYFGPGTRLTVL.

This clonotype was seen a handful of times. The gene calls are TRBV11-1 and TRBJ2-1; 8 bases line up with TRBD2. In germline, CDR1 is SGHAT, CDR2 FQDESV (reference sequence). The V gene end was trimmed by 4 bases and the J gene end by 2 bases; junction bases not matched to a gene: 4. CDR3 length: 15 residues. The CDR3 DNA is TGTGCCAGCAGCTCCCACGGGGGGGCCTACAATGAGCAGTTCTTC. It codes for CASSSHGGAYNEQFF.

The sample holds a few counts of this clonotype. The chain joins TRBV6-6 to TRBJ2-2, with a weak D call TRBD2 (5 bases). This CDR3 has 14 residues. The germline V gene has CDR1 MNHNY and CDR2 SVGAGI (reference sequence). Trimming took 5 bases from V and 6 from J, leaving 13 bases between them. Here the CDR3 reads CASSIGVVSGELFF. CDR3 bases: TGTGCCAGCAGTATCGGGGTAGTGTCCGGGGAGCTGTTTTTT.

This clonotype appeared a single time. The chain joins TRBV6-5 to TRBJ2-7; D is unresolved. Germline values: CDR1 MNHEY, CDR2 SVGAGI. The CDR3 is 14 amino acids. The germline V and J ends were trimmed by 0 bases and 0 bases, with 6 bases remaining between them. The CDR3 region has the DNA TGTGCCAGCAGTTACTCATCTAACTCCTACGAGCAGTACTTC. This translates into CASSYSSNSYEQYF.

This clonotype came up many times. The chain uses TRBV25-1 and TRBJ2-7; no reliable D call. Germline CDR1 is MGHDK and CDR2 is SYGVNS. This CDR3 region has 14 residues. Trimming shortened V by 1 base and J by 3 bases, and 10 bases separated the two germline ends. The CDR3 DNA reads as TGTGCCAGCAGTGAATCTAACAGTCTCTACGAGCAGTACTTC. This gives the protein CASSESNSLYEQYF.

This clonotype occurred a few times. The chain carries TRBV7-9 and TRBJ2-1; possibly TRBD1 or TRBD2 for D (5 bases each). V dropped 4 bases and J dropped 5 bases, with 18 bases sitting between them. Looked up from germline, CDR1 is SEHNR and CDR2 is FQNEAQ (reference sequence). This CDR3 spans 16 amino acids. The CDR3 loop is CASSSRLGTDHNEQFF. In DNA form, the CDR3 reads TGTGCCAGCAGCTCCCGCCTCGGGACGGATCACAATGAGCAGTTCTTC.

This rearrangement joins TRBV18 to TRBJ2-7; D might be TRBD1 (6 bases). CDR3 length equals 15 residues. V dropped 4 bases and J dropped 2 bases, with 15 bases sitting between them. Germline CDR1 KGHSH, CDR2 LQKENI. DNA for the CDR3: TGTGCCAGCTCACTTGGACAGTCCGAGACCTACGAGCAGTACTTC. Protein: CASSLGQSETYEQYF.

This clonotype was counted ten times or more. The chain is built from TRBV4-3 and TRBJ1-2, with D hard to call. The germline CDR1 and CDR2 sequences are LGHNA and YSLEER. This CDR3 has 15 residues. Trimming took 0 bases from V and 4 from J, leaving 12 bases between them. CDR3 amino acids: CASSQDRLRIYGYTF. CDR3 DNA: TGCGCCAGCAGCCAAGATCGGCTCAGAATCTATGGCTACACCTTC.

This clonotype showed up just once. A much larger clone differs by one base, so this may be a read error. The V gene is TRBV20-1, the J gene TRBJ1-4; no clear D gene. V dropped 0 bases and J dropped 3 bases, with 11 bases sitting between them. Germline V gene lookup returns CDR1 DFQATT and CDR2 SNEGSKA (reference sequence). This CDR3 comprises 15 residues. The DNA for the CDR3 is TGCAGTGCTAGAGATCTGGGTTTATCTAATGAAAAACTGTTTTTT. Amino acid sequence: CSARDLGLSNEKLFF.